The 17 T cell receptor beta chains below were found in one sample sequenced in a study of T cell changes during pregnancy in multiple sclerosis. Produced via immunoSEQ multiplex PCR; TCRdb's table is partial and in-frame only. The data contain fewer than 90,000 clones, about 93% of them seen just once; the ten biggest clones take up roughly 0.81%. The source material was peripheral blood, sampled in the third trimester of pregnancy. The receptors were gathered from a female donor with multiple sclerosis, enrolled in a pregnancy study.

V usage is TRBV12-2 and J usage is TRBJ1-5; the table calls TRBD1, which could not be checked here. TRBV12-2 is deemed a pseudogene. This CDR3 has 22 residues. CDR3 DNA: TGTGCAAGTCGCTTAGACCCGTTCGGACTAGGACAGGGAGGGTCGTCCAATCAGCCCCAGCATTTT. It codes for CASRLDPFGLGQGGSSNQPQHF.

The chain joins TRBV4-2 to TRBJ1-2; 9 bases fit TRBD1. The CDR3 has 16 residues. Germline V gene lookup returns CDR1 LGHNA and CDR2 YNFKEQ. Trimming took 2 bases from V and 7 from J; bases not matched to a gene: 11. This CDR3 is CASSQNSGQGNGGYTF. For the CDR3, the DNA is TGTGCCAGCAGCCAAAACTCTGGACAGGGGAACGGTGGCTACACCTTC.

The chain recombines TRBV27 with TRBJ1-1; no clear D. The CDR3 has 14 amino acids. CDR1 is MNHEY, CDR2 SMNVEV, per germline (reference sequence). Trimming removed 3 bases from V and 1 base from J, with 9 bases in between. The CDR3 is CASSLREANTEAFF. For the CDR3, the DNA is TGTGCCAGCAGTTTGAGGGAAGCGAACACTGAAGCTTTCTTT.

V gene TRBV27 combines with J gene TRBJ2-7; 8 bases line up with TRBD2. CDR3 length equals 15 residues. The V segment lost 2 bases and the J segment 2 bases; nucleotides outside the gene matches: 5. Germline CDR1 is MNHEY and CDR2 is SMNVEV (reference sequence). This chain's CDR3 is CASSLHGGVTYEQYF. CDR3 DNA: TGTGCCAGCAGTTTACACGGGGGGGTCACCTACGAGCAGTACTTC.

The chain couples TRBV21-1 to TRBJ2-4; the D call TRBD2 from the table was never checked on the DNA. TRBV21-1 is noted as a pseudogene. The CDR3 has 17 amino acids. This CDR3 reads CASSKMGQGLAKNIQYF. In DNA, the CDR3 is TGTGCCAGCAGCAAAATGGGGCAGGGACTAGCCAAAAACATTCAGTACTTC.

J is TRBJ2-7 and V is TRBV9; unclear D gene. Trimming removed 4 bases at V and 4 bases at J, with 9 bases between. The CDR3 has 12 amino acids. Germline CDR1 and CDR2: SGDLS and YYNGEE. The CDR3 DNA reads as TGTGCCAGCAGCCCACGGAGTTACGAGCAGTACTTC. Protein: CASSPRSYEQYF.

The rearrangement joins TRBV14 to TRBJ2-5, with D possibly TRBD2 on 7 matching bases. CDR1 is SGHDN, CDR2 FVKESK, per germline. The CDR3 has 16 residues. Trimming took 5 bases from V and 4 from J, leaving 20 bases between them. DNA of the CDR3: TGTGCCAGCAGCTCCACCAGCCGGGGGGCGGGAGAGACCCAGTACTTC. It codes for CASSSTSRGAGETQYF.

V is TRBV7-9 and J is TRBJ2-7; 7 bases match TRBD2. Germline V lookup: CDR1 SEHNR, CDR2 FQNEAQ (reference sequence). Trimming took 5 bases from V and 1 from J; bases not matched to a gene: 14. The length of the CDR3 is 17 residues. This CDR3 is CASSPTSTKRGSYEQYF. The CDR3 nucleotides are TGTGCCAGCAGCCCTACCTCAACTAAGCGGGGTTCCTACGAGCAGTACTTC. Combining the CDR3 with reference TRBV7-9 and TRBJ2-7 gives the whole variable domain DTGVSQNPRHKITKRGQNVTFRCDPISEHNRLYWYRQTLGQGPEFLTYFQNEAQLEKSRLLSDRFSAERPKGSFSTLEIQRTEQGDSAMYLCASSPTSTKRGSYEQYFGPGTRLTVT.

This rearrangement joins TRBV5-6 to TRBJ2-5; TRBD1 might be the D (6 bases). Germline CDR1 and CDR2: SGHDT and YYEEEE. With 4 bases removed from V and 3 bases from J, the gap between germline ends came to 22 bases. There are 17 residues in the CDR3. CDR3: CASSLTSQGPLKETQYF. CDR3 nucleotide sequence: TGTGCCAGCAGCCTCACATCACAGGGCCCCTTAAAAGAGACCCAGTACTTC.

This clone came up once. The chain is built from TRBV7-9 and TRBJ2-3, with 7 positions matching TRBD1. Trimming removed 1 base from V and 5 bases from J; junction bases left unmatched: 6. Germline V CDR1 and CDR2: SEHNR, FQNEAQ (reference sequence). The length of the CDR3 is 15 residues. This CDR3 is CASSLVQGDEDTQYF. As DNA, the CDR3 is TGTGCCAGCAGCTTAGTCCAGGGGGATGAAGATACGCAGTATTTT. Full variable domain (missing parts from reference TRBV7-9 and TRBJ2-3): DTGVSQNPRHKITKRGQNVTFRCDPISEHNRLYWYRQTLGQGPEFLTYFQNEAQLEKSRLLSDRFSAERPKGSFSTLEIQRTEQGDSAMYLCASSLVQGDEDTQYFGPGTRLTVL.

The chain has TRBV4-3 and TRBJ1-3; maybe TRBD1 (5 bases). Germline CDR1 and CDR2: LGHNA and YSLEER. The germline V and J ends were trimmed by 1 base and 3 bases, with 16 bases remaining between them. The CDR3 runs 17 residues. This chain's CDR3 is CASSQGVSGGGGNTIYF. The DNA for the CDR3 is TGCGCCAGCAGCCAAGGGGTATCGGGGGGAGGTGGAAACACCATATATTTT.

This chain joins TRBV6-1 and TRBJ2-3, with 9 bases identical to TRBD1. J gave up 4 bases and V 8 bases, and 7 bases lay outside the gene matches. The CDR3 runs to 14 residues. Looked up from germline, CDR1 is MNHNS and CDR2 is SASEGT. The CDR3 is CASAGTGISDTQYF. CDR3 nucleotide sequence: TGTGCCAGCGCCGGGACAGGGATCTCAGATACGCAGTATTTT.

V usage is TRBV5-1 and J usage is TRBJ1-2; TRBD1 might be the D (5 bases). Between the trimmed V and J ends, which lost 0 bases and 7 bases, there was a span of 13 bases. The CDR3 length is 14 residues. From germline, CDR1 is SGHRS and CDR2 YFSETQ. The CDR3 spells CASSLAGQGSGYTF. CDR3 coding DNA: TGCGCCAGCAGCTTGGCCGGGCAGGGTAGTGGCTACACCTTC.

The rearrangement links TRBV4-3 to TRBJ2-1; TRBD2 matches at 9 bases. With 0 bases clipped from V and 3 bases from J, the junction kept 9 bases outside the gene matches. Germline assignment: CDR1 LGHNA and CDR2 YSLEER. CDR3 length: 18 residues. The CDR3 DNA sequence: TGCGCCAGCAGCCAAGAAGGCGGGAGGGCCGTCGGCTACAATGAGCAGTTCTTC. It codes for CASSQEGGRAVGYNEQFF.

The chain links TRBV7-2 to TRBJ1-2; the D gene is possibly TRBD1 (5 bases). The germline V gene has CDR1 SGHTA and CDR2 FQGNSA. The V end was cut by 5 bases, the J end by 5 bases, with 15 bases between. This CDR3 spans 14 amino acids. The CDR3 protein is CASSPPGRGYGYTF. CDR3 sequence (DNA): TGTGCCAGCAGCCCTCCGGGACGGGGGTATGGCTACACCTTC.

In DNA form, the CDR3 reads TGTGCCAGCAGCTTTAAACAGATAAGCACAGATACGCAGTATTTT. It is translated as CASSFKQISTDTQYF. This chain connects TRBV12-1 to TRBJ2-3; the D call of TRBD1 is as the table states it, not checked on the DNA. TRBV12-1 is a listed pseudogene. The CDR3 extends over 15 amino acids.

This rearrangement joins TRBV7-7 to TRBJ2-5; 7 bases map to TRBD2. The germline CDR1 and CDR2 sequences are SSHAT and FNYEAQ (reference sequence). J gave up 5 bases and V 4 bases, and 7 bases lay outside the gene matches. The CDR3 has 14 residues. CDR3 nucleotides: TGTGCCAGCAGCTCCCTGGGGAGGGACGAGACCCAGTACTTC. As protein: CASSSLGRDETQYF.